The 16 T cell receptor beta chains listed next were all sequenced from one sample in a study of blood T cell repertoires in COVID-19. Here immunoSEQ multiplex PCR was the method, and the copy in TCRdb shows in-frame clones only, minus some. The sample has about 300,000 clones; around four fifths are singletons. The sample taken for sequencing was peripheral blood. The receptor source for this set is a woman aged 50 to 60 with acute or convalescent COVID-19.

This chain connects TRBV7-9 to TRBJ2-2, with 7 bases fitting TRBD2. The CDR3 length is 12 residues. Per the germline V gene, CDR1 is SEHNR and CDR2 is FQNEAQ (reference sequence). With V trimmed by 1 base and J by 15 bases, 5 bases remained unmatched. As DNA, the CDR3 is TGTGCCAGCAGCTTAGGCCCTGGGAGGGTGTTTTTT. It translates to CASSLGPGRVFF.

This chain connects TRBV5-4 to TRBJ2-3; 9 bases align to TRBD2. Germline V gene data show CDR1 as SGHNT and CDR2 as YYREEE (reference sequence). J gave up 7 bases and V 9 bases, and 15 bases lay outside the gene matches. The CDR3 consists of 15 residues. CDR3 nucleotide sequence: TGTGCCACCTCCGAAGCGGGGGGATTGAAAAATACGCAGTATTTT. Encoded protein: CATSEAGGLKNTQYF. Full variable domain (rest looked up from reference TRBV5-4 and TRBJ2-3): ETGVTQSPTHLIKTRGQQVTLRCSSQSGHNTVSWYQQALGQGPQFIFQYYREEENGRGNFPPRFSGLQFPNYSSELNVNALELDDSALYLCATSEAGGLKNTQYFGPGTRLTVL.

The V call is TRBV30, the J call TRBJ1-4; no reliable D call. V lost 0 bases to trimming and J lost 5 bases, with 7 bases between them. The CDR3 consists of 13 residues. CDR1 is GTSNPN and CDR2 is SVGIG in the germline V gene (reference sequence). Here the CDR3 DNA reads TGTGCCTGGAGTGTCGTACAGAATGAAAAACTGTTTTTT. It specifies CAWSVVQNEKLFF. The whole variable domain, filled in from reference TRBV30 and TRBJ1-4, reads SQTIHQWPATLVQPVGSPLSLECTVEGTSNPNLYWYRQAAGRGLQLLFYSVGIGQISSEVPQNLSASRPQDRQFILSSKKLLLSDSGFYLCAWSVVQNEKLFFGSGTQLSVL.

The rearrangement uses TRBV2 and TRBJ1-1, with TRBD1 identical over 12 bases. Germline V gives CDR1 SNHLY, CDR2 FYNNEI. The V segment lost 1 base and the J segment 11 bases; nucleotides outside the gene matches: 5. There are 14 residues in the CDR3. CDR3: CASSEEGQGADAFF. The CDR3 nucleotides read TGTGCCAGCAGTGAAGAGGGACAGGGGGCGGACGCTTTCTTT. The whole variable domain, filled in from reference TRBV2 and TRBJ1-1, reads EPEVTQTPSHQVTQMGQEVILRCVPISNHLYFYWYRQILGQKVEFLVSFYNNEISEKSEIFDDQFSVERPDGSNFTLKIRSTKLEDSAMYFCASSEEGQGADAFFGQGTRLTVV.

The chain carries TRBV7-2 and TRBJ2-7, with 10 bases identical to TRBD2. From germline, CDR1 is SGHTA and CDR2 FQGNSA. Trimming took 5 bases from V and 1 from J; bases not matched to a gene: 2. This CDR3 is built from 14 residues. The chain's CDR3 is CASSEGLASYEQYF. The CDR3 DNA reads TGTGCCAGCAGCGAGGGACTAGCGTCCTACGAGCAGTACTTC.

The chain uses TRBV9 and TRBJ2-2, with D tentatively TRBD2 (5 bases). The V end lost 0 bases, the J end lost 5 bases, and 5 bases lay between the germline ends. Germline V lookup: CDR1 SGDLS, CDR2 YYNGEE. This CDR3 has 13 residues. The CDR3 nucleotides are TGTGCCAGCAGCGTAGGAGGGACCGGGGAGCTGTTTTTT. The encoded protein is CASSVGGTGELFF.

The V and J genes are TRBV7-2 and TRBJ2-7; 8 bases line up with TRBD1. Looked up from germline, CDR1 is SGHTA and CDR2 is FQGNSA. V lost 5 bases, J lost 2 bases, and 5 bases stayed unmatched. The CDR3 has 14 residues. The CDR3 sequence is CASSPDREAYEQYV. The CDR3 DNA reads TGTGCCAGCAGCCCGGACAGGGAGGCCTACGAGCAGTACGTC.

V usage is TRBV4-1 and J usage is TRBJ1-1; D is uncertain. Germline CDR1 and CDR2: MGHRA and YSYEKL. CDR3 length: 16 amino acids. Deletions cut 3 bases from V and 4 bases from J, with 18 bases between. The CDR3 is CASSQASRGPGTEAFF. CDR3 bases: TGCGCCAGCAGCCAGGCCTCACGAGGGCCCGGCACTGAAGCTTTCTTT.

The V call is TRBV30, the J call TRBJ1-2; a weak D match, TRBD1 (6 bases). In germline, CDR1 is GTSNPN, CDR2 SVGIG (reference sequence). This CDR3 is built from 14 residues. The germline V and J ends were trimmed by 4 bases and 4 bases, with 16 bases remaining between them. CDR3 in amino acids: CAWTGTGTIYGYTF. DNA for the CDR3: TGTGCCTGGACCGGAACCGGGACAATCTATGGCTACACCTTC. Full variable domain (missing parts from reference TRBV30 and TRBJ1-2): SQTIHQWPATLVQPVGSPLSLECTVEGTSNPNLYWYRQAAGRGLQLLFYSVGIGQISSEVPQNLSASRPQDRQFILSSKKLLLSDSGFYLCAWTGTGTIYGYTFGSGTRLTVV.

This clone has just a few counts. Because the CDR3's place on the DNA is in doubt, the DNA is left out and the CDR3 is given as listed by TCRdb. The chain couples TRBV19 to TRBJ1-3; TRBD1 is the table's D call and was not checked against the DNA. Germline V gene lookup returns CDR1 LNHDA and CDR2 SQIVND (reference sequence). The CDR3 has 17 amino acids, counting both end residues. CDR3 sequence reads: CASSFLWTGPIKNTIYF.

The V and J genes are TRBV3-1 (or the pseudogene TRBV3-2) and TRBJ1-2; TRBD1 agrees at 8 bases. V lost 1 base to trimming and J lost 7 bases; unmatched junction nucleotides: 5. This CDR3 contains 14 residues. Germline-derived CDR1 and CDR2 are LGHDT and YNNKEL (reference sequence). The CDR3 DNA reads TGTGCCAGCAGCCAAGGGACAGGGCTCCTTGGCTACACCTTC. Translation gives CASSQGTGLLGYTF.

Concerning this clone itself: The same CDR3 also results from other DNA sequences found in this sample. The V gene is TRBV7-2, the J gene TRBJ2-3, with 12 positions matching TRBD2. The CDR3 has 16 amino acids. In germline, CDR1 is SGHTA, CDR2 FQGNSA. Losses at the gene ends were 5 bases for V and 1 base for J; bases not matched to a gene: 4. The CDR3 region has the DNA TGTGCCAGCAGCCCCCGACTAGCGGGGGGCACAGATACGCAGTATTTT. It translates to CASSPRLAGGTDTQYF.

About this clone: This sample includes further DNA sequences coding for the same CDR3. The chain is built from TRBV7-9 and TRBJ1-2; D unclear. The CDR3 runs to 13 residues. The germline V and J ends were trimmed by 1 base and 6 bases, with 9 bases remaining between them. Germline-derived CDR1 and CDR2 are SEHNR and FQNEAQ (reference sequence). The DNA of the CDR3 is TGTGCCAGCAGCTTAGTCGGAGCAGATGGCTACACCTTC. Its translation: CASSLVGADGYTF.

This rearrangement joins TRBV27 to TRBJ1-1, with TRBD1 matching 10 bases. CDR3 size: 14 residues. Trimming cost V 5 bases and J 7 bases; bases outside gene matches: 7. Germline CDR1 MNHEY, CDR2 SMNVEV (reference sequence). CDR3 region: CASSTRDRGYEAFF. In DNA form, the CDR3 reads TGTGCCAGCAGTACTCGGGACAGGGGTTATGAAGCTTTCTTT.

The chain carries TRBV10-3 and TRBJ2-5, with D tentatively TRBD1 (8 bases). Trimming took 6 bases from V and 5 from J, leaving 28 bases between them. Germline V gene sequence: CDR1 ENHRY, CDR2 SYGVKD. This CDR3 is 18 amino acids long. The CDR3 bases are TGTGCCATCAGCCTCGGGACAGGCGCCTGGGGGGGTAGGGAGACCCAGTACTTC. Its translation: CAISLGTGAWGGRETQYF.

The V call is TRBV29-1, the J call TRBJ1-2, with no clear D. This CDR3 is 12 amino acids long. Trimming removed 7 bases at V and 7 bases at J, with 16 bases between. Germline CDR1 and CDR2: SQVTM and ANQGSEA. This CDR3 is CSAATGMGGYTF. Here the CDR3 DNA reads TGCAGCGCAGCGACGGGGATGGGTGGCTACACCTTC.